This passage covers 21 T cell receptor beta chains from one sample sequenced in a study of cytotoxic CD8 clonotypes in ibrutinib-treated CLL. Assay used: immunoSEQ multiplex PCR; TCRdb lists only in-frame clones, some missing. The table has around 130,000 clones, around four fifths seen once. Here the sequenced sample was PBMCs, taken after 24 months of ibrutinib treatment. These receptors originate from a human donor with chronic lymphocytic leukemia.

Remarks on this clone: One junction end does not reproduce the germline sequence, and a read error may be involved. CDR3 sequence reads: CASSIGGGFNTGELFF. CDR3 sequence (DNA): TGTGCCAGCAGCATAGGCGGGGGTTTTAACACCGGGGAGCTGTTTTTT. The chain is built from TRBV13 and TRBJ2-2, with TRBD2 matching over 7 bases. CDR1 PRHDT and CDR2 FYEKMQ come from the germline V gene (reference sequence). The CDR3 is 16 amino acids.

The CDR3 sequence is CASSLVGSRNEQFF. The CDR3 region has the DNA TGTGCCAGCAGCTTAGTGGGCTCGAGGAATGAGCAGTTCTTC. The V and J genes are TRBV7-9 and TRBJ2-1; no definite D call. Germline V gene lookup returns CDR1 SEHNR and CDR2 FQNEAQ (reference sequence). V dropped 1 base and J dropped 7 bases, with 11 bases sitting between them. The CDR3 has 14 residues.

This chain joins TRBV28 and TRBJ2-4; D remains unclear. The germline CDR1 and CDR2 sequences are MDHEN and SYDVKM. The length of the CDR3 is 12 residues. V was clipped by 6 bases and J by 6 bases, with 9 bases between them. This CDR3 is CASSATVNIQYF. The CDR3 DNA is TGTGCCAGCAGCGCGACTGTAAACATTCAGTACTTC.

This clone turned up a few times. The CDR3 DNA follows: TGTGCCTGGGGACTAGCGTCCGGCCGGGAGCTGTTTTTT. Residues: CAWGLASGRELFF. The genes are TRBV30 and TRBJ2-2; 9 nucleotides agree with TRBD2. Germline V gene sequence: CDR1 GTSNPN, CDR2 SVGIG (reference sequence). This CDR3 has 13 residues. V trimming: 5 bases; J trimming: 9 bases; junction bases outside the gene matches: 7.

The chain has TRBV11-3 and TRBJ2-3, with TRBD2 matching 7 bases. Looked up from germline, CDR1 is SGHNT and CDR2 is YENEEA. Trimming cost V 2 bases and J 1 base; bases outside gene matches: 9. This CDR3 has 17 amino acids. Here the CDR3 reads CASSLSGGGHRTDTQYF. CDR3 sequence (DNA): TGTGCCAGCAGCTTATCTGGGGGGGGTCATCGCACAGATACGCAGTATTTT.

This clone was observed a single time. This chain joins TRBV6-5 and TRBJ1-2, with D uncertain. Trimming cost V 5 bases and J 4 bases, with 8 bases left between them. This CDR3 is 12 amino acids long. Per the germline V gene, CDR1 is MNHEY and CDR2 is SVGAGI. The CDR3 DNA reads as TGTGCCAGCAGTGAGGCTTCCTATGGCTACACCTTC. This translates into CASSEASYGYTF.

This clone showed up just a few times. The chain joins TRBV28 to TRBJ1-2; D is unclear. CDR1 and CDR2 (germline): MDHEN, SYDVKM. The V end was cut by 4 bases, the J end by 7 bases, with 10 bases between. The CDR3 is 12 residues long. CDR3 region: CASSSGQIGYTF. The CDR3, as DNA: TGTGCCAGCAGTTCCGGGCAGATTGGCTACACCTTC.

V is TRBV28 and J is TRBJ1-5; D call uncertain. This CDR3 has 13 residues. Germline CDR1 and CDR2: MDHEN and SYDVKM. The V end was cut by 5 bases, the J end by 1 base, with 6 bases between. CDR3: CASSPLSNQPQHF. In DNA form, the CDR3 reads TGTGCCAGCAGTCCTCTCAGCAATCAGCCCCAGCATTTT.

The chain combines TRBV27 with TRBJ2-5; TRBD1 matches at 9 bases. V gave up 6 bases and J gave up 2 bases; unmatched junction bases: 4. CDR3 length: 14 amino acids. In germline, CDR1 is MNHEY, CDR2 SMNVEV (reference sequence). The CDR3 sequence: CASRTDRGQETQYF. DNA for the CDR3: TGTGCCAGCAGAACGGACAGGGGACAAGAGACCCAGTACTTC.

This clone has just a few counts. The gene calls are TRBV27 and TRBJ1-2, with 8 bases lining up with TRBD1. V lost 4 bases to trimming and J lost 0 bases; unmatched junction nucleotides: 7. This CDR3 region has 16 residues. CDR1 and CDR2 (germline): MNHEY, SMNVEV (reference sequence). The CDR3 coding sequence is TGTGCCAGCAGTTCGCTCCTGGGACAGGCTAACTATGGCTACACCTTC. Translated: CASSSLLGQANYGYTF.

Only a few counts were recorded for this clone. The rearrangement uses TRBV7-8 and TRBJ1-5; TRBD1 is a possible D gene (5 bases). The germline V gene encodes CDR1 SGHVS and CDR2 FQNEAQ. This CDR3 contains 15 residues. V shed 5 bases and J shed 3 bases, with 14 bases lying between them. Written as DNA, the CDR3 is TGTGCCAGCAGCGGGGGTGCGGGAAACAATCAGCCCCAGCATTTT. Amino acid sequence: CASSGGAGNNQPQHF.

The rearrangement links TRBV5-1 to TRBJ2-7; 8 nucleotides agree with TRBD1. This CDR3 is 14 amino acids long. J gave up 6 bases and V 4 bases, and 9 bases lay outside the gene matches. Germline CDR1 SGHRS, CDR2 YFSETQ. CDR3 in amino acids: CASSAGTGGGEQYF. CDR3 sequence (DNA): TGCGCCAGCAGCGCCGGGACAGGAGGGGGCGAGCAGTACTTC.

The rearrangement links TRBV18 to TRBJ1-3; tentative D call: TRBD1 (6 bases). Trimming pared 6 bases from V and 4 bases from J, leaving 16 bases between. This CDR3 is 15 amino acids long. Germline loops: CDR1 KGHSH, CDR2 LQKENI. CDR3 nucleotides: TGTGCCAGCTCGCCGGGGGGGCGTAGAGGAAACACCATATATTTT. It translates to CASSPGGRRGNTIYF.

The V and J genes are TRBV10-3 and TRBJ1-5; D may be TRBD1 (5 bases). The CDR3 loop spans 14 amino acids. V was shortened by 4 bases and J by 3 bases, with 10 bases between the two germline ends. Germline loops: CDR1 ENHRY, CDR2 SYGVKD. This CDR3 is CAISATDNNQPQHF. The CDR3 region has the DNA TGTGCCATCAGTGCGACGGACAACAATCAGCCCCAGCATTTT.

The chain is built from TRBV5-1 and TRBJ2-1; tentatively, D is TRBD2 (5 bases). Trimming pared 1 base from V and 0 bases from J, leaving 8 bases between. This CDR3 is 15 amino acids long. The germline V gene encodes CDR1 SGHRS and CDR2 YFSETQ. The CDR3 DNA reads TGCGCCAGCAGCTTGAGCACTAGCTCCTACAATGAGCAGTTCTTC. Amino acids: CASSLSTSSYNEQFF.

This clone was seen just once. This chain uses TRBV14 with TRBJ2-3; either TRBD1 or TRBD2 may fit D (6 bases each). The germline CDR1 and CDR2 sequences are SGHDN and FVKESK. Trimming left V 2 bases short and J 4 bases short, with 13 bases between. The CDR3 runs to 15 residues. CDR3 in DNA: TGTGCCAGCAGCCAACTGGGGGGCGCAGCAGATACGCAGTATTTT. Its protein is CASSQLGGAADTQYF.

The J gene is TRBJ2-7, the V gene TRBV7-9; TRBD2 matches 7 bases. Germline assignment: CDR1 SEHNR and CDR2 FQNEAQ (reference sequence). The CDR3 totals 17 residues. Unmatched junction bases numbered 11, after V lost 1 base and J lost 2 bases. CDR3: CASSLVTLQGGAYEQYF. In DNA, the CDR3 is TGTGCCAGCAGCTTAGTAACGCTTCAGGGAGGGGCCTACGAGCAGTACTTC.

The V call is TRBV11-2, the J call TRBJ2-1, with 10 bases that match TRBD2. Germline V gene data show CDR1 as SGHAT and CDR2 as FQNNGV. This CDR3 contains 16 residues. With V trimmed by 1 base and J by 6 bases, 6 bases remained unmatched. CDR3 sequence: CASSLGGSGGFNEQFF. The CDR3 nucleotides are TGTGCCAGCAGCTTAGGCGGTAGCGGGGGGTTCAATGAGCAGTTCTTC.

The chain couples TRBV30 to TRBJ2-7; TRBD2 matches at 9 bases. This CDR3 comprises 15 residues. Trimming at V came to 2 bases and at J to 3 bases, leaving 8 bases not matched to a gene. Germline V lookup: CDR1 GTSNPN, CDR2 SVGIG (reference sequence). CDR3 coding DNA: TGTGCCTGGAGTATGCCGCGGGGGGGCCTCTACGAGCAGTACTTC. It specifies CAWSMPRGGLYEQYF.

This chain uses TRBV30 with TRBJ1-5, with a possible D match to TRBD1 (5 bases). This CDR3 spans 13 amino acids. CDR1 GTSNPN and CDR2 SVGIG come from the germline V gene (reference sequence). The ends were cut back, 3 bases at V and 6 bases at J, with 12 bases in the middle. CDR3 region: CAWSGQGSQPQHF. Here the CDR3 DNA reads TGTGCCTGGAGCGGCCAGGGTAGTCAGCCCCAGCATTTT. The full variable domain, rest sourced from reference TRBV30 and TRBJ1-5, is SQTIHQWPATLVQPVGSPLSLECTVEGTSNPNLYWYRQAAGRGLQLLFYSVGIGQISSEVPQNLSASRPQDRQFILSSKKLLLSDSGFYLCAWSGQGSQPQHFGDGTRLSIL.

The chain has TRBV6-5 and TRBJ2-7; TRBD2 is a possible D gene (6 bases). Between the trimmed V and J ends, which lost 8 bases and 0 bases, there was a span of 14 bases. CDR3 length: 14 residues. Germline lookup yields CDR1 MNHEY and CDR2 SVGAGI. Here the CDR3 reads CASDTREYSYEQYF. In DNA form, the CDR3 reads TGTGCCAGCGACACCCGGGAGTACTCCTACGAGCAGTACTTC.